This T cell receptor beta chain came from a study of regulatory T cells in long-lasting Graves disease. The germline CDR1 and CDR2 sequences are DFQATT and SNEGSKA (reference sequence). Trimming shortened V by 1 base and J by 3 bases, and 4 bases separated the two germline ends. This CDR3 comprises 11 residues. Sequencing libraries for TCR beta were prepared with iRepertoire HTBI primers and Arm-PCR of CDR3 regions. TCRdb processed the multiplex PCR reads anew with MiXCR; each CDR3 protein has one entry. The sample consists of about 460,000 distinct CDR3 sequences, around 15% of them appearing once. The time point here: newly diagnosed GD, antithyroid drugs for less than 3 months. PBMCs were the source of the RNA used for TCR sequencing. This clonotype was picked up many times. The same sample was also studied in work on T cells in Graves' hyperthyroidism and ophthalmopathy. That source notes: Ophthalmopathy got predicted by the model a median roughly 6.4 months before its onset.

The sample was peripheral blood mononuclear cells (PBMCs), taken at new diagnosis, from a patient treated with antithyroid drugs. The V call is TRBV20-1, the J call TRBJ2-7, with D hard to call. This TCR was recovered from a woman between 50 and 59 years old with Graves disease. The DNA of the CDR3 is TGCAGTGCTAGAGGGATCTACGAGCAGTACTTC. Protein sequence: CSARGIYEQYF.